This T cell receptor (beta chain) emerged from a study of blood T cell repertoires in COVID-19. Study overall: Researchers got acute and convalescent COVID-19 samples from the United States, Italy and Spain. In each case, the material was cDNA or gDNA derived from T cells, B-cell-depleted T cells, or PBMCs.

Germline-derived CDR1 and CDR2 are MNHEY and SVGAGI. V trimming: 7 bases; J trimming: 7 bases; junction bases outside the gene matches: 10. The CDR3 runs 15 residues. Authors' analysis steps: Amplified reference gene primers provided the basis for estimating nucleated cell counts. Generated by immunoSEQ multiplex PCR, the TCRdb table keeps only in-frame clones and is missing some. The D gene and trimming were derived from the DNA, and the V and J assignments and clone size from that table. The sample consists of around 320,000 clones, around 92% of them appearing once. This rearrangement joins TRBV6-5 to TRBJ2-1; TRBD2 matches 10 bases. The sample taken for sequencing was PBMCs or T cells enriched from blood (not recorded which). The sequence came from a woman aged 45-60 years who had been exposed to COVID-19. CDR3 protein: CASIGSGGATNEQFF. The CDR3 DNA sequence: TGTGCCAGCATAGGGAGCGGGGGGGCGACTAATGAGCAGTTCTTC.